Described below is a single T cell receptor beta chain sequence and its context. Its antigen is as yet unknown. The CDR3 runs 13 residues. V lost 7 bases and J 4 bases, leaving 11 bases between the germline ends. The data stem from a study of CD8 T cells in Susac syndrome. Reverse transcription used roughly 0.45 to 1 ug RNA and random hexamers. With immunoSEQ multiplex PCR, TCR beta CDR3 was amplified across 54 Vbeta and 13 Jbeta. TCRdb re-derived calls from the immunoSEQ multiplex PCR reads in MiXCR, one entry per CDR3 protein. The data hold under 350,000 distinct CDR3 sequences, with roughly nine tenths observed a single time. Overall study findings and caveats: The study admitted that it had a relatively small number of individuals in its TCR sequencing and HLA analysis.

Sequencing of TCR beta was performed on blood CD8+ and CD4+ T cells. The chain employs TRBV12-3 or TRBV12-4 and TRBJ1-5; D is perhaps TRBD1 (6 bases). This clonotype was obtained from a human donor with multiple sclerosis. The sample consisted of CD4+ T cells from PBMCs. The chain's CDR3 is CASTWGRNQPQHF. The CDR3 DNA sequence: TGTGCCAGCACCTGGGGGCGTAATCAGCCCCAGCATTTT.